The 18 T cell receptor beta chains below come from one sample, sequenced in a study of T-cell memory formation after mild COVID-19. TCRdb analysed the 5' RACE reads with MiXCR anew, one entry per CDR3 protein. Of more than 75,000 distinct CDR3 sequences in the sample, roughly 25% are singletons; the top ten hold 42%. Specimen: PBMCs or a T cell subset sorted from them (not recorded which). These receptors were collected from a man aged 18 to 35 who had mild COVID-19 (a few samples of this study predate the infection). Cell type and time point are not known.

Regarding this clonotype: This may come from a read error, since a much larger clone is one base off. The V gene is TRBV4-1, the J gene TRBJ2-1; D call uncertain. The V end was cut by 0 bases, the J end by 4 bases, with 4 bases between. This CDR3 comprises 13 residues. Per the germline V gene, CDR1 is MGHRA and CDR2 is YSYEKL. CDR3 loop: CASSQDEYNEQFF. The CDR3 DNA is TGCGCCAGCAGCCAAGATGAGTACAATGAGCAGTTCTTC.

This clonotype was observed a handful of times. The chain carries TRBV4-2 and TRBJ2-1; 11 bases fit TRBD2. The CDR3 totals 18 residues. V lost 0 bases, J lost 0 bases, and 4 bases stayed unmatched. Germline values: CDR1 LGHNA, CDR2 YNFKEQ. CDR3 amino acids: CASSQEWLAGGSYNEQFF. The CDR3 bases are TGTGCCAGCAGCCAAGAATGGCTAGCGGGGGGCTCCTACAATGAGCAGTTCTTC.

V gene TRBV27 combines with J gene TRBJ2-2, with D possibly matching TRBD1 (5 bases). The CDR3 consists of 13 residues. Germline values: CDR1 MNHEY, CDR2 SMNVEV (reference sequence). Between the trimmed V and J ends, which lost 0 bases and 9 bases, there was a span of 8 bases. Written as DNA, the CDR3 is TGTGCCAGCAGTTTATCCTCAGGGTGGGAGCTGTTTTTT. Translation: CASSLSSGWELFF.

This sequence joins TRBV5-1 and TRBJ2-1; 8 positions match TRBD2. This CDR3 has 14 amino acids. The germline V gene encodes CDR1 SGHRS and CDR2 YFSETQ. V was pared by 5 bases and J by 8 bases, with 9 bases of the junction left unmatched. The CDR3 DNA reads as TGCGCCAGCAGGGACCGGGGGGGCCTCGATGAGCAGTTCTTC. Translated: CASRDRGGLDEQFF. The complete variable domain, with remaining parts taken from reference TRBV5-1 and TRBJ2-1, reads KAGVTQTPRYLIKTRGQQVTLSCSPISGHRSVSWYQQTPGQGLQFLFEYFSETQRNKGNFPGRFSGRQFSNSRSEMNVSTLELGDSALYLCASRDRGGLDEQFFGPGTRLTVL.

This clonotype showed up just once. The V call is TRBV28, the J call TRBJ2-2, with TRBD2 matching 8 bases. CDR3 length: 14 amino acids. After removal of 3 bases from V and 7 bases from J, the junction contained 4 bases not matched to a gene. Germline V gene lookup returns CDR1 MDHEN and CDR2 SYDVKM. The CDR3 sequence is CASSFGGADGELFF. CDR3 bases: TGTGCCAGCAGTTTCGGGGGGGCGGACGGGGAGCTGTTTTTT.

The V call is TRBV6-5, the J call TRBJ1-6, with 10 bases fitting TRBD1. Per germline, CDR1 MNHEY and CDR2 SVGAGI. V gave up 2 bases and J gave up 14 bases; unmatched junction bases: 9. This CDR3 spans 15 amino acids. CDR3 in amino acids: CASSYRDRGPRALHF. The CDR3 nucleotides are TGTGCCAGCAGTTACCGGGACAGGGGCCCTCGGGCCCTCCACTTT.

The rearrangement links TRBV18 to TRBJ2-5; D gene ambiguous. This CDR3 is 13 amino acids long. CDR1 KGHSH and CDR2 LQKENI come from the germline V gene. Trimming shortened V by 3 bases and J by 1 base, and 6 bases separated the two germline ends. CDR3 coding DNA: TGTGCCAGCTCACCGGACCTCCAAGAGACCCAGTACTTC. Residues: CASSPDLQETQYF.

The chain recombines TRBV24-1 with TRBJ2-1, with TRBD2 identical over 10 bases. This CDR3 has 15 residues. The V gene end was trimmed by 5 bases and the J gene end by 6 bases; junction bases not matched to a gene: 6. Germline assignment: CDR1 KGHDR and CDR2 SFDVKD. CDR3 sequence (DNA): TGTGCCACCAGTGCGGCTAGCGGGGGACCCAATGAGCAGTTCTTC. Protein product: CATSAASGGPNEQFF.

This clonotype appeared a few times. The chain employs TRBV4-1 and TRBJ1-1; 7 positions agree with TRBD1. The V gene's germline CDR1 is MGHRA and CDR2 YSYEKL. After removal of 1 base from V and 1 base from J, the junction contained 9 bases not matched to a gene. The CDR3 extends over 17 amino acids. DNA for the CDR3: TGCGCCAGCAGCCAAGGACCGCTCCGACAGGGGAACACTGAAGCTTTCTTT. Protein product: CASSQGPLRQGNTEAFF.

The chain joins TRBV12-3 or TRBV12-4 to TRBJ1-1, with D tentatively TRBD1 (5 bases). The CDR3 is 14 amino acids. The germline V and J ends were trimmed by 7 bases and 2 bases, with 14 bases remaining between them. The CDR3 reads CASNLGTANTEAFF. CDR3 DNA sequence: TGTGCCAGCAACCTAGGGACGGCCAACACTGAAGCTTTCTTT.

CDR3 residues: CASSPSAADEQYV. DNA of the CDR3: TGTGCCAGCAGCCCCTCGGCGGCGGACGAGCAGTACGTC. The chain uses TRBV7-2 and TRBJ2-7; D is undetermined. CDR3 length equals 13 residues. V dropped 5 bases and J dropped 5 bases, with 13 bases sitting between them. The germline V gene has CDR1 SGHTA and CDR2 FQGNSA.

This clonotype has just a few counts. V and J are TRBV7-2 and TRBJ1-1; D gene uncertain. V lost 5 bases to trimming and J lost 5 bases, with 9 bases between them. CDR1 is SGHTA, CDR2 FQGNSA, per germline. The CDR3 is made up of 12 amino acids. The CDR3 here is CASSPRRTEAFF. The CDR3 DNA follows: TGTGCCAGCAGCCCTCGGAGGACTGAAGCTTTCTTT. Full variable domain (remainder filled in from reference TRBV7-2 and TRBJ1-1): GAGVSQSPSNKVTEKGKDVELRCDPISGHTALYWYRQSLGQGLEFLIYFQGNSAPDKSGLPSDRFSAERTGGSVSTLTIQRTQQEDSAVYLCASSPRRTEAFFGQGTRLTVV.

This clonotype was seen a few times. J is TRBJ2-1 and V is TRBV7-3; no firm D call. The V end lost 1 base, the J end lost 2 bases, and 21 bases lay between the germline ends. The germline V gene has CDR1 SGHTA and CDR2 FQGTGA. This CDR3 contains 19 residues. CDR3 in DNA: TGTGCCAGCAGCTTAAACCCCTTGGTAGGCCCAACTCCCTACAATGAGCAGTTCTTC. As protein: CASSLNPLVGPTPYNEQFF.

This clonotype has just a few counts. The chain links TRBV3-1 to TRBJ2-3; D is unclear. The V and J ends lost 0 bases and 0 bases respectively, with 10 bases between them. The CDR3 covers 16 residues. Germline CDR1 LGHDT, CDR2 YNNKEL (reference sequence). This chain's CDR3 is CASSQDWKVSTDTQYF. As DNA, the CDR3 is TGTGCCAGCAGCCAAGATTGGAAGGTGAGCACAGATACGCAGTATTTT.

In this sample, this clonotype turned up a few times. V usage is TRBV7-6 and J usage is TRBJ1-1; perhaps TRBD1 as D (5 bases). The CDR3 spans 16 residues. The germline V gene has CDR1 SGHVS and CDR2 FNYEAQ. V lost 0 bases and J 1 base, leaving 12 bases between the germline ends. Here the CDR3 reads CASSLAAGSANTEAFF. The CDR3 bases are TGTGCCAGCAGCTTAGCGGCAGGGTCGGCGAACACTGAAGCTTTCTTT.

This clonotype was seen a handful of times. This chain links TRBV10-3 with TRBJ1-2; D not resolved. This CDR3 is 13 amino acids long. Germline CDR1 reads ENHRY; CDR2 reads SYGVKD. V lost 6 bases to trimming and J lost 0 bases, with 8 bases between them. CDR3 in amino acids: CAIRTTANYGYTF. CDR3 nucleotides: TGTGCCATCAGGACGACGGCTAACTATGGCTACACCTTC.

The chain uses TRBV4-1 and TRBJ2-5; D might be TRBD1 (6 bases). CDR3 size: 15 residues. Per the germline V gene, CDR1 is MGHRA and CDR2 is YSYEKL. The V end was cut by 3 bases, the J end by 5 bases, with 16 bases between. This chain's CDR3 is CASSQNSGGAETQYF. In DNA, the CDR3 is TGCGCCAGCAGCCAGAACAGTGGGGGCGCGGAGACCCAGTACTTC.

There are a few counts of this clonotype. CDR3 sequence (DNA): TGTGCCAGCAGTCCTAACGGGCTAGCGGAAGAGACCCAGTACTTC. Amino acids: CASSPNGLAEETQYF. V is TRBV6-2 or TRBV6-3 and J is TRBJ2-5; 7 nucleotides line up with TRBD2. The CDR3 has 15 residues. Trimming cost V 5 bases and J 3 bases; bases outside gene matches: 9. Germline V lookup: CDR1 MNHEY, CDR2 SVGEGT.